This T cell receptor beta chain was observed in a study of T cell changes during pregnancy in multiple sclerosis. The method was immunoSEQ multiplex PCR; TCRdb's version includes in-frame clones alone and lacks a portion of them. The sample comprises approximately 45,000 clones, 91% of which are singletons, and approximately 2.9% rests with the top ten. V was clipped by 0 bases and J by 8 bases, with 6 bases between them. This CDR3 has 12 amino acids. CDR1 and CDR2 (germline): SGHRS, YFSETQ. The clonotype originates from a female donor with multiple sclerosis, enrolled in a pregnancy study. This chain connects TRBV5-1 to TRBJ2-1; D unclear. The starting material was CD8+ T cells from peripheral blood mononuclear cells, obtained in the second trimester of pregnancy. CDR3 nucleotides: TGCGCCAGCAGCTTGGTGGGCGATGAGCAGTTCTTC. Residues: CASSLVGDEQFF. Full variable domain (outside the CDR3, taken from reference TRBV5-1 and TRBJ2-1): KAGVTQTPRYLIKTRGQQVTLSCSPISGHRSVSWYQQTPGQGLQFLFEYFSETQRNKGNFPGRFSGRQFSNSRSEMNVSTLELGDSALYLCASSLVGDEQFFGPGTRLTVL.